This T cell receptor beta chain comes out of a study of blood T cell repertoires in COVID-19. As for the study in general: Samples taken during acute and convalescent COVID-19 were collected in the United States, Italy and Spain. Sample material is recorded as cDNA or gDNA derived from T cells, B-cell-depleted T cells, or PBMCs.

Trimming cost V 6 bases and J 2 bases, with 29 bases left between them. The germline V gene encodes CDR1 SQVTM and CDR2 ANQGSEA. This CDR3 contains 19 residues. Authors' analysis steps: Reference gene primer amplification gave nucleated cell count estimates. Profiled with immunoSEQ multiplex PCR; TCRdb holds only in-frame clones, not every one. V and J calls and clone size are given by that table; D and trimming were obtained from the DNA. Of roughly 220,000 clones in the sample, around 80% were seen once. V is TRBV29-1 and J is TRBJ1-5; D remains ambiguous. The material sequenced was peripheral blood. The TCR comes from a man aged 25 to 40 with active or convalescent COVID-19. CDR3: CSVDLKWDSSPRGNQPQHF. CDR3 bases: TGCAGCGTCGATCTGAAATGGGATTCCTCGCCGCGGGGCAATCAGCCCCAGCATTTT.